A single sample is the source of the 8 T cell receptor beta chains below, sequenced in a study. A single record per CDR3 protein comes from TCRdb applying MiXCR to the 5' RACE reads. Of tens of thousands of distinct CDR3 sequences listed, 15% to 20% are singletons. The sequencing sample was made of naive CD4+ T cells sorted from a lymph node. As to subset: naive CD4+ T cells, CD4+CD45RA+CD25-. These receptors all stem from a female donor with breast cancer.

The V and J genes are TRBV29-1 and TRBJ1-5; the D gene is possibly TRBD1 (6 bases). Germline V gene lookup returns CDR1 SQVTM and CDR2 ANQGSEA. The length of the CDR3 is 13 residues. V was cut by 7 bases and J by 6 bases, with 16 bases left in between. The CDR3 DNA follows: TGCAGCGCACTGGGACAACCAAGTCAGCCCCAGCATTTT. Translated, it gives CSALGQPSQPQHF. Together with reference TRBV29-1 and TRBJ1-5, the CDR3 gives the full variable domain: SAVISQKPSRDICQRGTSLTIQCQVDSQVTMMFWYRQQPGQSLTLIATANQGSEATYESGFVIDKFPISRPNLTFSTLTVSNMSPEDSSIYLCSALGQPSQPQHFGDGTRLSIL.

This clonotype was counted a few times. J is TRBJ1-5 and V is TRBV24-1; D remains ambiguous. Trimming left V 9 bases short and J 1 base short, with 15 bases between. The CDR3 consists of 15 residues. CDR1 and CDR2 from the germline V gene are KGHDR and SFDVKD. This CDR3 reads CATPRFGVSNQPQHF. The CDR3 nucleotides read TGTGCCACCCCTAGGTTCGGAGTCAGCAATCAGCCCCAGCATTTT.

This clonotype was counted many times. The rearrangement uses TRBV6-5 and TRBJ1-4; D perhaps matches TRBD1 (5 bases). The CDR3 extends over 17 amino acids. Germline assignment: CDR1 MNHEY and CDR2 SVGAGI. V was cut by 2 bases and J by 0 bases, with 13 bases left in between. CDR3 nucleotides: TGTGCCAGCAGTTACGGGGAGAGGGGAGCAACTAATGAAAAACTGTTTTTT. This codes for CASSYGERGATNEKLFF.

This clonotype has a count of ten or more. V gene TRBV4-1 combines with J gene TRBJ1-2; perhaps TRBD1 as D (5 bases). The CDR3 runs 15 residues. Per germline, CDR1 MGHRA and CDR2 YSYEKL. V dropped 0 bases and J dropped 6 bases, with 14 bases sitting between them. The CDR3 spells CASSQEGKAGNGYTF. Written as DNA, the CDR3 is TGCGCCAGCAGCCAAGAAGGGAAGGCAGGGAATGGCTACACCTTC.

Many counts were recorded for this clonotype. This rearrangement joins TRBV7-6 to TRBJ2-5; the D is unclear. The CDR3 runs 18 residues. Per germline, CDR1 SGHVS and CDR2 FNYEAQ. Deletions cut 2 bases from V and 2 bases from J, with 21 bases between. In nucleotides, the CDR3 is TGTGCCAGCAGCTTAATTAGTTTTAGCCGGCAGCCGCAAGAGACCCAGTACTTC. Its protein is CASSLISFSRQPQETQYF.

V usage is TRBV21-1 and J usage is TRBJ2-1. TRBV21-1 is a pseudogene. The CDR3 runs to 15 residues. The CDR3 sequence is CASSNIRCAYNEQFF. The CDR3 bases are TGTGCCAGCAGCAATATAAGGTGCGCCTACAATGAGCAGTTCTTC.

This clonotype was seen only once. The chain couples TRBV6-6 to TRBJ1-2; D possibly corresponds to TRBD1 (5 bases). CDR3 size: 13 residues. V shed 2 bases and J shed 13 bases, with 17 bases lying between them. Germline V gene data show CDR1 as MNHNY and CDR2 as SVGAGI (reference sequence). CDR3 amino acids: CASSYGDLYGFTF. The CDR3 region has the DNA TGTGCCAGCAGTTACGGGGACCTCTATGGTTTCACCTTC.

The chain recombines TRBV12-3 or TRBV12-4 with TRBJ1-5; D gene ambiguous. This CDR3 has 13 amino acids. The germline V and J ends were trimmed by 3 bases and 8 bases, with 11 bases remaining between them. The CDR3 spells CASSFGYVEPQHF. The DNA for the CDR3 is TGTGCCAGCAGTTTTGGCTACGTGGAGCCCCAGCATTTT.